Listed below are T cell receptor beta chains from one sample, sequenced in a study of shared clonotypes between healthy human individuals. Assay: immunoSEQ multiplex PCR; the TCRdb copy retains only in-frame clones and omits some. This table has more than 1,200,000 clones, around 98.5% appearing once. The sequenced sample consisted of naive CD4+ T cells sorted from blood. These receptors all come from a man aged 25 to 40 in good health. Both conserved end residues are part of each CDR3. The D gene is left open where the match is weak. Clone size is not always given. Where it is, it says once, few, many or a class for expanded clones.

-,-,TRBJ1-5,TRBV27,TGTGCCAGCAGAAGCAATCAGCCCCAGCATTTT,CASRSNQPQHF
-,-,TRBJ2-5,TRBV5-1,TGCGCCAGCAGCACGGGACCCCCGGAGGAGACCCAGTACTTC,CASSTGPPEETQYF
-,-,TRBJ1-1,TRBV6-6,TGTGCCAGCAAGCCACAGGGGAACACTGAAGCTTTCTTT,CASKPQGNTEAFF
-,-,TRBJ2-5,TRBV5-4,TGTGCCAGCGGGATTGGAAACCAAGAGACCCAGTACTTC,CASGIGNQETQYF
-,-,TRBJ2-5,TRBV10-2,TGCGCCAGCAGGTTAGGACAAGAGACCCAGTACTTC,CASRLGQETQYF
-,-,TRBJ2-5,TRBV25-1,TGTGCCAGCAGTGATGCAACCCAGTACTTC,CASSDATQYF
TRBD2,-,TRBJ2-5,TRBV10-3,TGTGCCACCGGATTGGGACTAGCGGGACAGCCGTACCAAGAGACCCAGTACTTC,CATGLGLAGQPYQETQYF
TRBD2,-,TRBJ2-5,TRBV2,TGTGCCAGCGGTGGACTAGCGGGGACTCCCCCAGTTCAGACCCAGTACTTC,CASGGLAGTPPVQTQYF
TRBD1,-,TRBJ1-1,TRBV27,TGTGCCAGCAGTTTCGGCTCAGGGGGTAAGAACACTGAAGCTTTCTTT,CASSFGSGGKNTEAFF
-,-,TRBJ2-5,TRBV7-8,TGTGCCAGCAGCCAAAGCCCAGGGGTTTTCGAAGAGACCCAGTACTTC,CASSQSPGVFEETQYF
TRBD1,-,TRBJ2-5,TRBV19,TGTGCCAGTAGGCCACAGGGGGAAGAGACCCAGTACTTC,CASRPQGEETQYF
-,-,TRBJ1-2,TRBV7-8,TGTGCCAGCAGCCCCGGTCCGGCCCGGGTGACTGGCTACACCTTC,CASSPGPARVTGYTF
TRBD1,-,TRBJ1-2,TRBV6-1,TGTGCCAGCAGTGCGCACAGGGGGCTCTATGGCTACACCTTC,CASSAHRGLYGYTF
-,-,TRBJ1-1,TRBV5-8,TGTGCCAGCAGCTCGACAGTTAACACTGAAGCTTTCTTT,CASSSTVNTEAFF
TRBD1,once,TRBJ2-7,TRBV19,TGTGCCAGTAGTATCCGTCTGCGGACAGGGGTCTACGAGCAGTACTTC,CASSIRLRTGVYEQYF
TRBD1,-,TRBJ2-3,TRBV18,TGTGCCAGCTCACCAAGGACAGGGCGCGGCACAGATACGCAGTATTTT,CASSPRTGRGTDTQYF
-,-,TRBJ2-6,TRBV11-2,TGTGCCAGCAGCTTAGGGTTGAGGGCTGGGGCCAACGTCCTGACTTTC,CASSLGLRAGANVLTF
-,-,TRBJ2-5,TRBV5-1,TGCGCCAGCAGAATTGTTGGCCAAGAGACCCAGTACTTC,CASRIVGQETQYF
TRBD1,-,TRBJ2-7,TRBV28,TGTGCCAGCATCGAGGCAGGGGGCAATACCTACGAGCAGTACTTC,CASIEAGGNTYEQYF
-,-,TRBJ2-2,TRBV18,TGTGCCAGCTCACCGAACGGAGGGGAGCTGTTTTTT,CASSPNGGELFF
-,-,TRBJ2-2,TRBV11-2,TGTGCCAGCGGGCGCGGGGAGCTGTTTTTT,CASGRGELFF
TRBD2,-,TRBJ2-1,TRBV18,TGTGCCAGCTCACCCCTAGCGGGAGATGTAAATGAGCAGTTCTTC,CASSPLAGDVNEQFF
TRBD1,-,TRBJ2-7,TRBV14,TGTGCCAGCAGCCAAGCGGGACAGGGGGCGGACGAGCAGTACTTC,CASSQAGQGADEQYF
-,-,TRBJ1-4,TRBV29-1,TGCAGCGTTGAAACCCAGGGTGCGAAACTGTTTTTT,CSVETQGAKLFF